This is a list of T cell receptor beta chains from one sample in a study of blood T cell repertoires in COVID-19. TCRdb's copy holds only in-frame clones and misses some; the assay was immunoSEQ multiplex PCR. The sample has under 200,000 clones; roughly 86% are singletons. The sequenced material came from peripheral blood. All receptors derive from a man in his 70s with acute or convalescent COVID-19. Both conserved end residues are part of each CDR3. Fields, in order: D gene, V gene, clone size, J gene, CDR3 protein, CDR3 DNA. D genes are given only for firm matches. Size is stated for part of the rows, as once, few or many counts, or as a class when the clone is expanded.

TRBD2,TRBV9,.,TRBJ2-7,CASSPRLAGEAYEQYF,TGTGCCAGCAGCCCCCGTCTAGCGGGAGAGGCCTACGAGCAGTACTTC
.,TRBV14,.,TRBJ2-1,CASSQTAFTAQFF,TGTGCCAGCAGCCAAACAGCCTTCACGGCTCAGTTCTTC
.,TRBV7-6,.,TRBJ2-2,CASSLGAIQGELFF,TGTGCCAGCAGCTTAGGGGCCATTCAAGGGGAGCTGTTTTTT
.,TRBV7-2,.,TRBJ1-1,CASSIQGNTEAFF,TGTGCCAGCAGCATACAGGGGAACACTGAAGCTTTCTTT
.,TRBV5-1,.,TRBJ1-1,CASSPHEQGTEAFF,TGCGCCAGCAGCCCTCATGAACAGGGCACTGAAGCTTTCTTT
.,TRBV7-2,once,TRBJ1-2,CASSLGVGEGYYGYTF,TGTGCCAGCAGCTTAGGAGTAGGGGAGGGGTATTATGGCTACACCTTC
.,TRBV7-2,.,TRBJ1-1,CASSRGGPTTEAFF,TGTGCCAGCAGCAGGGGGGGGCCGACCACTGAAGCTTTCTTT
.,TRBV28,.,TRBJ1-5,CASSFRDQPQHF,TGTGCCAGCAGTTTTAGAGATCAGCCCCAGCATTTT
TRBD1,TRBV28,few,TRBJ1-5,CASILSEGGTGPFGNQPQHF,TGTGCCAGCATCCTAAGTGAGGGGGGGACAGGACCCTTTGGGAATCAGCCCCAGCATTTT
.,TRBV7-8,.,TRBJ2-5,CASSLGGDEETQYF,TGTGCCAGCAGCTTAGGGGGAGATGAGGAGACCCAGTACTTC
TRBD1,TRBV9,.,TRBJ2-5,CASSVAPGQGGETQYF,TGTGCCAGCAGCGTAGCCCCGGGACAGGGAGGGGAGACCCAGTACTTC
.,TRBV5-1,.,TRBJ1-3,CASRPVSSGNTIYF,TGCGCCAGCAGGCCGGTGAGCTCTGGAAACACCATATATTTT
.,TRBV11-2,.,TRBJ2-5,CASSLDLTPVPQYF,TGTGCCAGCAGCTTAGATCTCACACCAGTCCCCCAGTACTTC
TRBD1,TRBV6-6,.,TRBJ2-7,CASSRDRVNSEQYF,TGTGCCAGCAGCAGGGACAGGGTTAATAGCGAGCAGTACTTC
.,TRBV4-3,.,TRBJ1-2,CASSQGTPGQQYGYTF,TGCGCCAGCAGCCAAGGAACACCTGGACAGCAGTATGGCTACACCTTC
TRBD2,TRBV3-1/TRBV3-2,.,TRBJ2-3,CASSSKREYRDTQYF,TGTGCCAGCAGCTCCAAGCGGGAGTATAGAGATACGCAGTATTTT
TRBD1,TRBV27,few,TRBJ1-2,CASSFSGTDSPYGYTF,TGTGCCAGCAGTTTTTCCGGGACAGACTCGCCTTATGGCTACACCTTC